This passage covers 26 T cell receptor beta chains from one sample sequenced in a study of CD8+CD57+ T cells in acquired aplastic anemia. Patients sequenced had flow cytometry evidence of CD8+CD57+ cell expansion. Profiles of TCR beta VDJ and CDR3 were generated from a genomic DNA template. MiXCR was run by TCRdb on the reads, yielding one entry per CDR3 protein. In the table there are just over 150,000 distinct CDR3 sequences, around half of which are singletons. Source material: sorted CD4+, CD8+, or CD8+CD57+ T cells (not recorded which) from PBMCs. The receptor set was obtained from a human donor with aplastic anemia.

This clonotype was seen repeatedly, ten times or more. The chain uses TRBV11-1 and TRBJ2-7; possibly TRBD1 for D (6 bases). The CDR3 is 14 amino acids. Germline V gene sequence: CDR1 SGHAT, CDR2 FQDESV (reference sequence). Trimming left V 5 bases short and J 4 bases short, with 15 bases between. The CDR3 DNA sequence: TGTGCCAGCAGCGTCACAGGGACCGAGTACGAGCAGTACTTC. This sequence encodes CASSVTGTEYEQYF.

This clonotype was detected only a few times. A much more abundant neighbour one base away suggests this may be a read error. J is TRBJ2-7 and V is TRBV9; D call uncertain. The germline gives CDR1 SGDLS, CDR2 YYNGEE. The CDR3 loop spans 14 amino acids. The ends were cut back, 5 bases at V and 2 bases at J, with 14 bases in the middle. As DNA, the CDR3 is TGTGCCAGCAGTCCCAGACCGGCCGCCTACGAGCAGTACTTC. As protein: CASSPRPAAYEQYF.

This clonotype was picked up one time. The chain couples TRBV2 to TRBJ1-2; no firm D call. The germline V gene encodes CDR1 SNHLY and CDR2 FYNNEI. CDR3 length: 12 amino acids. V was shortened by 6 bases and J by 3 bases, with 8 bases between the two germline ends. The CDR3 bases are TGTGCCAGCAGGCCCACAGACTATGGCTACACCTTC. Translating gives CASRPTDYGYTF.

The chain carries TRBV11-1 and TRBJ2-1; TRBD2 matches at 9 bases. V lost 4 bases, J lost 5 bases, and 6 bases stayed unmatched. Germline V gives CDR1 SGHAT, CDR2 FQDESV (reference sequence). This CDR3 contains 15 residues. As DNA, the CDR3 is TGTGCCAGCAGCTGGGATATAGCGGGAGACAATGAGCAGTTCTTC. Protein product: CASSWDIAGDNEQFF.

The rearrangement joins TRBV2 to TRBJ2-1; D could derive from TRBD1 or TRBD2 (5 bases each). In germline, CDR1 is SNHLY, CDR2 FYNNEI. Trimming took 5 bases from V and 2 from J, leaving 10 bases between them. The CDR3 loop spans 14 amino acids. CDR3 nucleotide sequence: TGTGCCAGCAGTTCCCCGGGACCCTACAATGAGCAGTTCTTC. Translation: CASSSPGPYNEQFF.

The V call is TRBV7-6, the J call TRBJ2-5; 9 bases align to TRBD2. Germline V gene lookup returns CDR1 SGHVS and CDR2 FNYEAQ. J was trimmed by 1 base and V by 2 bases; bases with no gene match: 8. The CDR3 runs 17 residues. The CDR3 loop reads CASSLLNGLAIQETQYF. In DNA, the CDR3 is TGTGCCAGCAGCTTATTAAACGGACTAGCGATCCAAGAGACCCAGTACTTC. Full variable domain (outside the CDR3, taken from reference TRBV7-6 and TRBJ2-5): GAGVSQSPRYKVTKRGQDVALRCDPISGHVSLYWYRQALGQGPEFLTYFNYEAQQDKSGLPNDRFSAERPEGSISTLTIQRTEQRDSAMYRCASSLLNGLAIQETQYFGPGTRLLVL.

The rearrangement links TRBV29-1 to TRBJ1-4; D uncertain. The CDR3 is 11 residues long. V lost 5 bases to trimming and J lost 7 bases, with 8 bases between them. The germline V gene has CDR1 SQVTM and CDR2 ANQGSEA. Here the CDR3 reads CSVFRGEKLFF. The CDR3 nucleotides are TGCAGCGTTTTCCGCGGTGAAAAACTGTTTTTT.

This clonotype was seen repeatedly, ten times or more. The chain carries TRBV2 and TRBJ2-7; 12 bases map to TRBD2. The CDR3 consists of 16 residues. In germline, CDR1 is SNHLY, CDR2 FYNNEI. V lost 4 bases to trimming and J lost 4 bases; unmatched junction nucleotides: 8. DNA of the CDR3: TGTGCCAGCAGTGGATCGACTAGCGGGAGTAGTTACGAGCAGTACTTC. Protein: CASSGSTSGSSYEQYF.

This clonotype was detected ten times or more. V gene TRBV19 combines with J gene TRBJ1-5, with D perhaps matching TRBD1 (6 bases). Germline loops: CDR1 LNHDA, CDR2 SQIVND (reference sequence). Trimming shortened V by 3 bases and J by 0 bases, and 18 bases separated the two germline ends. The CDR3 sequence is 18 residues long. CDR3 coding DNA: TGTGCCAGTAGTATCATGAACAGGGACCCATATAGCAATCAGCCCCAGCATTTT. Residues: CASSIMNRDPYSNQPQHF.

As for this clonotype: A far larger clone differs by one base, so this is likely a read error. The chain has TRBV9 and TRBJ2-1, with a possible D match to TRBD2 (5 bases). CDR1 is SGDLS and CDR2 is YYNGEE in the germline V gene. The CDR3 is made up of 13 amino acids. In DNA, the CDR3 is TGTGCCAGCAGCCCGGACTCCTACAGTGAGCAGTTCTTC. This translates into CASSPDSYSEQFF.

This chain joins TRBV7-2 and TRBJ2-7; D could derive from TRBD1 or TRBD2 (5 bases each). The CDR3 is made up of 14 amino acids. Trimming removed 1 base from V and 6 bases from J, with 13 bases in between. Germline V gene lookup returns CDR1 SGHTA and CDR2 FQGNSA. The CDR3 is CASSLDGTASEQYF. The CDR3 coding sequence is TGTGCCAGCAGCTTAGATGGGACGGCCAGCGAGCAGTACTTC. Full variable domain (outside the CDR3, taken from reference TRBV7-2 and TRBJ2-7): GAGVSQSPSNKVTEKGKDVELRCDPISGHTALYWYRQSLGQGLEFLIYFQGNSAPDKSGLPSDRFSAERTGGSVSTLTIQRTQQEDSAVYLCASSLDGTASEQYFGPGTRLTVT.

Worth noting for this clonotype: A much more abundant neighbour one base away suggests this may be a read error. This chain connects TRBV30 to TRBJ1-6; D is perhaps TRBD1 (5 bases). The germline V gene has CDR1 GTSNPN and CDR2 SVGIG (reference sequence). The V and J ends lost 4 bases and 7 bases respectively, with 14 bases between them. The CDR3 is 14 residues long. The CDR3 DNA reads as TGTGCCTGGAATGTAGGGGAGGGGAATTCACCCCTCCACTTT. It specifies CAWNVGEGNSPLHF.

This clonotype is a singleton in its sample. J is TRBJ2-3 and V is TRBV29-1; D not certain. The V gene lost 5 bases and the J gene lost 5 bases, with 11 bases spanning the gap. The CDR3 has 12 amino acids. The germline gives CDR1 SQVTM, CDR2 ANQGSEA. Here the CDR3 reads CSVKIRGDTQYF. The DNA for the CDR3 is TGCAGCGTTAAGATCCGCGGAGATACGCAGTATTTT.

This clonotype was recorded at least ten times. The chain couples TRBV5-1 to TRBJ2-2; TRBD2 is a possible D gene (6 bases). This CDR3 comprises 14 residues. Germline V gives CDR1 SGHRS, CDR2 YFSETQ. V was cut by 2 bases and J by 6 bases, with 11 bases left in between. The CDR3 loop reads CASSFTSGAGELFF. In DNA form, the CDR3 reads TGCGCCAGCAGCTTTACATCGGGGGCCGGGGAGCTGTTTTTT.

The V and J genes are TRBV14 and TRBJ2-3, with 12 bases aligning to TRBD2. The CDR3 consists of 15 residues. The ends lost 2 bases at V and 9 bases at J; junction bases unmatched: 6. The germline CDR1 and CDR2 sequences are SGHDN and FVKESK. The CDR3 region is CASSQSSGRADTQYF. The CDR3, as DNA: TGTGCCAGCAGCCAATCTAGCGGGAGGGCCGACACGCAGTATTTT. Full variable domain (remainder filled in from reference TRBV14 and TRBJ2-3): EAGVTQFPSHSVIEKGQTVTLRCDPISGHDNLYWYRRVMGKEIKFLLHFVKESKQDESGMPNNRFLAERTGGTYSTLKVQPAELEDSGVYFCASSQSSGRADTQYFGPGTRLTVL.

In this sample, this clonotype turned up many times. V and J are TRBV5-8 and TRBJ1-1; no reliable D call. The CDR3 totals 15 residues. Trimming shortened V by 0 bases and J by 1 base, and 10 bases separated the two germline ends. CDR1 and CDR2 from the germline V gene are SGHTS and YDEGEE. In DNA form, the CDR3 reads TGTGCCAGCAGCTTGGACGGACCGCGGAACACTGAAGCTTTCTTT. Translation gives CASSLDGPRNTEAFF.

The sample holds a few counts of this clonotype. The chain recombines TRBV2 with TRBJ1-6, with no clear D. Germline CDR1 and CDR2: SNHLY and FYNNEI. The ends were cut back, 5 bases at V and 7 bases at J, with 15 bases in the middle. The CDR3 runs to 15 residues. The DNA of the CDR3 is TGTGCCAGCAGTTCCAACAGTATTCCGAATTCACCCCTCCACTTT. Residues: CASSSNSIPNSPLHF.

The sample holds many counts of this clonotype. The V call is TRBV9, the J call TRBJ1-2, with D perhaps matching TRBD1 (6 bases). From germline, CDR1 is SGDLS and CDR2 YYNGEE. The CDR3 is 13 residues long. Deletions cut 2 bases from V and 7 bases from J, with 12 bases between. CDR3 sequence (DNA): TGTGCCAGCAGCGTTACAGGGTACGGTGGCTACACCTTC. Amino acid sequence: CASSVTGYGGYTF.

At least ten counts were recorded for this clonotype. DNA for the CDR3: TGTGCCAGCAGCTTAAACTTGGCGACAGGGGGGGCAGATACGCAGTATTTT. This translates into CASSLNLATGGADTQYF. The chain recombines TRBV7-3 with TRBJ2-3; TRBD1 agrees at 9 bases. Germline trimming cut 1 base from V and 4 bases from J; bases unmatched to any gene: 9. CDR3 length equals 17 residues. CDR1 and CDR2 (germline): SGHTA, FQGTGA.

Of note for this clonotype: A much larger clone sits a single nucleotide away, making a read error possible. The chain employs TRBV9 and TRBJ1-6; D remains ambiguous. This CDR3 has 10 amino acids. Germline-derived CDR1 and CDR2 are SGDLS and YYNGEE. The chain's CDR3 is CAWGDSPPHF. DNA of the CDR3: TGTGCCTGGGGAGATTCACCCCCCCACTTT.

This clonotype has only a few counts. The rearrangement links TRBV9 to TRBJ2-1; 8 bases map to TRBD1. Germline V gene lookup returns CDR1 SGDLS and CDR2 YYNGEE. This CDR3 has 17 amino acids. V shed 0 bases and J 5 bases; nucleotides not matched to a gene: 10. The chain's CDR3 is CASSVVGNRGFHNEQFF. In nucleotides, the CDR3 is TGTGCCAGCAGCGTAGTAGGAAACAGGGGGTTCCACAATGAGCAGTTCTTC.

The genes are TRBV7-6 and TRBJ2-5; the D is unclear. Germline lookup yields CDR1 SGHVS and CDR2 FNYEAQ. The CDR3 spans 14 residues. The V end was cut by 5 bases, the J end by 3 bases, with 13 bases between. In DNA, the CDR3 is TGTGCCAGCAGCCCCCGCTTGCAGAAAGAGACCCAGTACTTC. Protein: CASSPRLQKETQYF.

The J gene is TRBJ1-1, the V gene TRBV2; tentative D call: TRBD1 (5 bases). V shed 6 bases and J shed 4 bases, with 12 bases lying between them. Germline CDR1 is SNHLY and CDR2 is FYNNEI. This CDR3 has 13 amino acids. For the CDR3, the DNA is TGTGCCAGCAGGGGGGGTATCGGCACTGAAGCTTTCTTT. Amino acids: CASRGGIGTEAFF.

This clonotype occurred many times. The genes are TRBV11-2 and TRBJ2-2; 7 nucleotides align to TRBD1. The CDR3 totals 16 residues. Looked up from germline, CDR1 is SGHAT and CDR2 is FQNNGV. With V trimmed by 4 bases and J by 1 base, 6 bases remained unmatched. The CDR3 here is CASSSPRDRNTGELFF. The CDR3 coding sequence is TGTGCCAGCAGCTCACCCCGGGACAGGAACACCGGGGAGCTGTTTTTT.

In its sample, this clonotype was seen many times. J is TRBJ1-6 and V is TRBV9; 7 bases are shared with TRBD1. With 2 bases clipped from V and 10 bases from J, the junction kept 6 bases outside the gene matches. The germline CDR1 and CDR2 sequences are SGDLS and YYNGEE. This CDR3 has 14 amino acids. The CDR3 is CASSVGDSKSPLHF. The CDR3 DNA follows: TGTGCCAGCAGCGTGGGGGACAGTAAATCACCCCTCCACTTT. Combining the CDR3 with reference TRBV9 and TRBJ1-6 gives the whole variable domain DSGVTQTPKHLITATGQRVTLRCSPRSGDLSVYWYQQSLDQGLQFLIQYYNGEERAKGNILERFSAQQFPDLHSELNLSSLELGDSALYFCASSVGDSKSPLHFGNGTRLTVT.

This clonotype was picked up many times. V gene TRBV6-6 combines with J gene TRBJ2-5; tentatively, D is TRBD1 (5 bases). Germline V gene lookup returns CDR1 MNHNY and CDR2 SVGAGI (reference sequence). This CDR3 is 15 amino acids long. The V end lost 0 bases, the J end lost 5 bases, and 13 bases lay between the germline ends. DNA for the CDR3: TGTGCCAGCAGTTACTCGATAGGGGCCGGGGAGACCCAGTACTTC. Its translation is CASSYSIGAGETQYF.